Each of the 7 T cell receptor beta chains below was sequenced from the same sample in a study of shared clonotypes between healthy human individuals. The assay was immunoSEQ multiplex PCR, and TCRdb's table has in-frame clones only and misses some. Of about 2.4 million clones listed, 93% are singletons. Sequencing was done on a sample of naive CD4+ T cells from PBMCs. The sample's subset: CD45RA+ positively selected. The receptors were sampled from a man younger than 35 in good health. Some clones in this sample may be carry-over from other donors' samples.

The CDR3 coding sequence is TGTGCCAGCAGCTTAGAACAGGTCCTCGGGGCAGATACGCAGTATTTT. Protein: CASSLEQVLGADTQYF. This chain joins TRBV11-1 and TRBJ2-3; D may correspond to TRBD1 or TRBD2 (5 bases each). The V gene's germline CDR1 is SGHAT and CDR2 FQDESV (reference sequence). The CDR3 contains 16 residues. Trimming took 1 base from V and 4 from J, leaving 15 bases between them.

The chain links TRBV11-2 to TRBJ2-1, with no clear D. Germline loops: CDR1 SGHAT, CDR2 FQNNGV. With 0 bases removed from V and 6 bases from J, the gap between germline ends came to 9 bases. This CDR3 has 14 residues. The CDR3 DNA is TGTGCCAGCAGCTTAGAAGGCACAGTCAATGAGCAGTTCTTC. Encoded protein: CASSLEGTVNEQFF.

The genes are TRBV29-1 and TRBJ2-3; 7 bases match TRBD1. J lost 0 bases, V lost 6 bases, and 6 bases had no gene match. In germline, CDR1 is SQVTM, CDR2 ANQGSEA. This CDR3 has 14 residues. The CDR3 DNA reads TGCAGCGTATACGGGACAGCGAGCACAGATACGCAGTATTTT. It codes for CSVYGTASTDTQYF.

This chain uses TRBV5-6 with TRBJ1-1; D possibly corresponds to TRBD1 (5 bases). Trimming cost V 4 bases and J 6 bases, with 19 bases left between them. The CDR3 spans 15 residues. Germline-derived CDR1 and CDR2 are SGHDT and YYEEEE. This CDR3 reads CASSQVDRSAAEAFF. For the CDR3, the DNA is TGTGCCAGCAGCCAGGTCGACAGATCGGCGGCTGAAGCTTTCTTT. The whole variable domain, remainder taken from reference TRBV5-6 and TRBJ1-1, is DAGVTQSPTHLIKTRGQQVTLRCSPKSGHDTVSWYQQALGQGPQFIFQYYEEEERQRGNFPDRFSGHQFPNYSSELNVNALLLGDSALYLCASSQVDRSAAEAFFGQGTRLTVV.

This clone was picked up one time. J is TRBJ2-7 and V is TRBV7-9, with a weak D call TRBD1 (5 bases). The V gene's germline CDR1 is SEHNR and CDR2 FQNEAQ (reference sequence). The CDR3 is 14 residues long. V lost 5 bases and J lost 4, with 15 bases in between. CDR3 in amino acids: CASSPLGRQYEQYF. The CDR3 DNA follows: TGTGCCAGCAGCCCCCTGGGGCGCCAATACGAGCAGTACTTC.

V usage is TRBV6-1 and J usage is TRBJ1-2; D is unresolved. Germline values: CDR1 MNHNS, CDR2 SASEGT. Trimming took 3 bases from V and 8 from J, leaving 10 bases between them. This CDR3 region has 12 residues. Here the CDR3 reads CASSDLGLGYTF. For the CDR3, the DNA is TGTGCCAGCAGTGACCTGGGTTTAGGCTACACCTTC.

The chain is built from TRBV14 and TRBJ2-4, with D tentatively TRBD1 (6 bases). CDR1 is SGHDN, CDR2 FVKESK, per germline. This CDR3 is 15 amino acids long. Trimming removed 1 base at V and 4 bases at J, with 11 bases between. CDR3 loop: CASSQVPGEKNIQYF. The CDR3, as DNA: TGTGCCAGCAGCCAAGTTCCAGGGGAGAAAAACATTCAGTACTTC. The complete variable domain, with remaining parts taken from reference TRBV14 and TRBJ2-4, reads EAGVTQFPSHSVIEKGQTVTLRCDPISGHDNLYWYRRVMGKEIKFLLHFVKESKQDESGMPNNRFLAERTGGTYSTLKVQPAELEDSGVYFCASSQVPGEKNIQYFGAGTRLSVL.